A selection of T cell receptor beta chains follows, all from one sample in a study of shared clonotypes between healthy human individuals. Profiled with immunoSEQ multiplex PCR; TCRdb holds only in-frame clones, not every one. The sample carries under 1,900,000 clones, just under 99% recorded once. Input material: naive CD4+ T cells sorted from blood. These receptors originate from a man between 25 and 39 years old in good health. CDR3s include the opening cysteine and the closing phenylalanine or tryptophan. Fields, in order: D gene, J gene, clone size, V gene, CDR3 DNA, CDR3 protein. D genes are given only for firm matches. A clone size is listed for some rows: how often the clone was seen (once, few, many), or a class if it is expanded.

-,TRBJ2-5,-,TRBV18,TGTGCCAGCTCACCACGGGCGGATCGAGCGGAGACCCAGTACTTC,CASSPRADRAETQYF
-,TRBJ2-5,-,TRBV29-1,TGCAGCGCCATCCGGCGGCAAGAGACCCAGTACTTC,CSAIRRQETQYF
-,TRBJ2-7,-,TRBV28,TGTGCCAGCAGTTTAATAGCTTTCGGCTCCTACGAGCAGTACTTC,CASSLIAFGSYEQYF
-,TRBJ2-2,-,TRBV21-1,TGTGCCAGCAGCAATTATTCCTCAGAGAACACCGGGGAGCTGTTTTTT,CASSNYSSENTGELFF
-,TRBJ2-7,-,TRBV6-5,TGTGCCAGCAGACGGGACTCCTACGAGCAGTACTTC,CASRRDSYEQYF
-,TRBJ2-6,-,TRBV25-1,TGTGCCAGCAGTGAATTTGGGGGGCCCGGGGCCAACGTCCTGACTTTC,CASSEFGGPGANVLTF
-,TRBJ1-1,-,TRBV6-5,TGTGCCAGCATCGGGTATCTGAACACTGAAGCTTTCTTT,CASIGYLNTEAFF
-,TRBJ2-2,once,TRBV6-5,TGTGCCAGCAGTTACTGGGAGGAAAACACCGGGGAGCTGTTTTTT,CASSYWEENTGELFF
TRBD1,TRBJ1-1,-,TRBV28,TGTGCCAGCAGTTTCCCCGACAGGGATCGCGAAGCTTTCTTT,CASSFPDRDREAFF
-,TRBJ2-2,-,TRBV28,TGTGCCAGCAGTTTCAGGCGGGAGCTGTTTTTT,CASSFRRELFF
-,TRBJ1-5,-,TRBV7-2,TGTGCCAGCAGCCCCGACGGGCGAGGGAATCAGCCCCAGCATTTT,CASSPDGRGNQPQHF
-,TRBJ2-2,-,TRBV28,TGTGCCAGCACTAAGCTTGGGGGGGAGCTGTTTTTT,CASTKLGGELFF
-,TRBJ2-5,-,TRBV2,TGTGCCAGCCTCGGGGGGCTTGAAGAGACCCAGTACTTC,CASLGGLEETQYF
TRBD1,TRBJ2-7,-,TRBV28,TGTGCCAGCACCGAGGACAGGGACCACTACGAGCAGTACTTC,CASTEDRDHYEQYF
-,TRBJ2-2,-,TRBV28,TGTGCCAGCAGCCTCTCTCGACAGTTGAACACCGGGGAGCTGTTTTTT,CASSLSRQLNTGELFF
-,TRBJ2-7,-,TRBV27,TGTGCCAGCAGCTCAATACGGACTCTCACCTACGAGCAGTACTTC,CASSSIRTLTYEQYF
TRBD1,TRBJ1-4,-,TRBV5-1,TGCGCCAGCAGCCCAGGACAGGGACGGGAAAAACTGTTTTTT,CASSPGQGREKLFF
-,TRBJ1-4,-,TRBV9,TGTGCCAGCAGCTATGGGGACGCGGACGAAAAACTGTTTTTT,CASSYGDADEKLFF
-,TRBJ2-1,-,TRBV4-3,TGCGCCAGCAGCCCCCATAGTCGAGGCGATGAGCAGTTCTTC,CASSPHSRGDEQFF
-,TRBJ1-1,-,TRBV5-1,TGCGCCAGCAGCCAATGGACCGGGTTATCTGAAGCTTTCTTT,CASSQWTGLSEAFF
TRBD1,TRBJ1-1,once,TRBV5-1,TGCGCCAGCAGCTTGGAGGGACAGGGATCTGAAGCTTTCTTT,CASSLEGQGSEAFF
-,TRBJ2-7,-,TRBV5-6,TGTGCCAGCAGCCTACTGGACCGCAATGATAAAGAGCAGTACTTC,CASSLLDRNDKEQYF
TRBD1,TRBJ2-7,-,TRBV6-6,TGTGCCAGCAGTCTACCGGGACAGGGCAGAAACGAGCAGTACTTC,CASSLPGQGRNEQYF
TRBD2,TRBJ2-2,-,TRBV15,TGTGCCACCAGCAGAGTTCGCGGGAGGGTGAACACCGGGGAGCTGTTTTTT,CATSRVRGRVNTGELFF
TRBD2,TRBJ2-3,-,TRBV29-1,TGCAGCGTTGTTAGAGCGGGAGGCGGCACAGATACGCAGTATTTT,CSVVRAGGGTDTQYF
TRBD2,TRBJ2-1,-,TRBV5-1,TGCGCCAGCAGCTCCCCCCTAGCGGGAGCAGGGGAGCAGTTCTTC,CASSSPLAGAGEQFF
-,TRBJ2-7,-,TRBV28,TGTGCCAGCAGTCACACCTTATACGAGCAGTACTTC,CASSHTLYEQYF
TRBD2,TRBJ2-3,-,TRBV5-1,TGCGCCAGCAGCCTAAGGACTAGCGGGAACACAGATACGCAGTATTTT,CASSLRTSGNTDTQYF
-,TRBJ2-7,-,TRBV27,TGTGCCAGCGCCGAGGTAGGGCAGAACGCCGAGCAGTACTTC,CASAEVGQNAEQYF
-,TRBJ2-1,-,TRBV11-3,TGTGCCAGCAGCCAGGGCTACTACAATGAGCAGTTCTTC,CASSQGYYNEQFF
TRBD1,TRBJ2-7,once,TRBV7-3,TGTGCCGCAGGGGGCTTTCAAACCTCCTACGAGCAGTACTTC,CAAGGFQTSYEQYF
TRBD1,TRBJ2-7,once,TRBV7-9,TGTGCCAGCAGCTCGCGGACAGGGCTCTACGAGCAGTACTTC,CASSSRTGLYEQYF
TRBD2,TRBJ2-5,-,TRBV7-6,TGTGCCAGCAGCTTAGGGGTAGCGGGAGGGTCCACTCAGACCCAGTACTTC,CASSLGVAGGSTQTQYF
-,TRBJ2-2,-,TRBV28,TGTGCCAGCAGTTTAATTACAGGGTTGGCCGGGGAGCTGTTTTTT,CASSLITGLAGELFF
TRBD1,TRBJ2-5,few,TRBV18,TGTGCCAGCTCACCGGACAGGGGCGGAGGGACCCAGTACTTC,CASSPDRGGGTQYF
-,TRBJ2-5,once,TRBV18,TGTGCCAGCTCCCCTATGGACCTGGAGGAGACCCAGTACTTC,CASSPMDLEETQYF
-,TRBJ1-5,-,TRBV28,TGTGCCAGCAGTTTACCTAACCCCGAATCGCCCCAGCATTTT,CASSLPNPESPQHF
TRBD1,TRBJ1-2,once,TRBV30,TGTGCCTGGGGGACAGGATCTAACTATGGCTACACCTTC,CAWGTGSNYGYTF
TRBD1,TRBJ2-2,-,TRBV9,TGTGCCAGCAGCGTTGGGGGACAGAAGAACACCGGGGAGCTGTTTTTT,CASSVGGQKNTGELFF